The clone carrying this T cell receptor beta chain was seen a handful of times. Its antigen is as yet unknown. This specimen comes from a study of PD-1 blockade in classical Hodgkin lymphoma. The germline gives CDR1 MDHEN, CDR2 SYDVKM. This CDR3 spans 15 amino acids. The V gene lost 2 bases and the J gene lost 4 bases, with 12 bases spanning the gap. Study-wide results and limits: Those starting nivolumab under 1 year post-ASCT were excluded. Lower baseline TCR diversity marked trial partial responders and progressors. Why the repertoires differ is still unclear, perhaps disease activity or prior therapy.

Sequencing was performed with immunoSEQ multiplex PCR; in TCRdb, only in-frame clones are kept and a portion is missing. This repertoire shows around 100,000 clones, approximately 90% found once; its top ten account for 5.5% to 8.5%. Every patient was affected by relapse after autologous stem cell transplantation, while exposure to brentuximab vedotin was not uniform. The material sequenced was peripheral blood mononuclear cells (PBMCs), taken before the second cycle of nivolumab. The genes are TRBV28 and TRBJ1-3, with D possibly TRBD1 on 6 matching bases. The TCR sequence derives from a human donor with classical Hodgkin lymphoma. Here the CDR3 DNA reads TGTGCCAGCAGTTTAGGGGGCGAGGCGGGAAACACCATATATTTT. Translating gives CASSLGGEAGNTIYF. The whole variable domain, remainder taken from reference TRBV28 and TRBJ1-3, is DVKVTQSSRYLVKRTGEKVFLECVQDMDHENMFWYRQDPGLGLRLIYFSYDVKMKEKGDIPEGYSVSREKKERFSLILESASTNQTSMYLCASSLGGEAGNTIYFGEGSWLTVV.